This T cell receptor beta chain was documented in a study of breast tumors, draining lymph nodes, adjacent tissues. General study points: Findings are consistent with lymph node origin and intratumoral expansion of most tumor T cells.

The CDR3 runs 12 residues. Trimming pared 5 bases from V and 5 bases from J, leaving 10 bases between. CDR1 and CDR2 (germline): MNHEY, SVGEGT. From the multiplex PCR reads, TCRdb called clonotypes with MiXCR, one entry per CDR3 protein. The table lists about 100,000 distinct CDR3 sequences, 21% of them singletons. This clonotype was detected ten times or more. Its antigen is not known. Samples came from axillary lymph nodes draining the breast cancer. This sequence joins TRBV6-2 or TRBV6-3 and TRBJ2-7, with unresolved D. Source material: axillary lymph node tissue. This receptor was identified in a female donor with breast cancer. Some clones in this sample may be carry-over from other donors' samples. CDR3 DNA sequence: TGTGCCAGCAGTCAGAACGTCCACGAGCAGTACTTC. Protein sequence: CASSQNVHEQYF.